This is a list of T cell receptor beta chains from one sample in a study of human T cells and chemical hapten exposure. TCRdb passed the reads through MiXCR, listing each CDR3 protein once. The sample consists of roughly 120,000 distinct CDR3 sequences, approximately 9.3% of them appearing once. Sequenced material: whole blood. The source of these receptors is a human donor in good health. Some clones in this sample may be carry-over from other donors' samples. Both conserved end residues are part of each CDR3. The D gene is left open where the match is weak. Clone size appears in some rows only: once, few, many, or a class for an expanded clone.

clone_size v_call d_call cdr3_aa
many TRBV7-9 NA CASSLSQGREPQHF
NA TRBV29-1 NA CSAGEHLGPDTQYF
NA TRBV10-1 NA CASSEPKTTDEQFF
NA TRBV18 NA CASSPGPGTNYGYTF
NA TRBV11-2 TRBD2 CASSFNTQRLAGAHMDNEQFF
many TRBV5-1 TRBD1 CASSLGGTANTEAFF
few TRBV19 NA CASSRDSARGEQYF
many TRBV11-3 NA CASSPGVGGNYNEQFF
many TRBV7-8 TRBD2 CASRLGTSGSTDTQYF
many TRBV12-3/TRBV12-4 NA CASSYGGPRYEQYF
NA TRBV7-2 TRBD1 CASSSGTALEAFF
many TRBV10-3 TRBD2 CAISGLAVYNEQFF
many TRBV4-3 NA CASSQDGPSGANVLTF
many TRBV10-3 NA CAISESTGLGETQYF
NA TRBV6-5 TRBD1 CASRGTGGRSDTQYF
many TRBV12-3/TRBV12-4 NA CASSLGPGINQPQHF
few TRBV7-9 NA CASSSLKNPRDPSYEQYF
few TRBV25-1 NA CASGTGTAAYEQYF
few TRBV27 TRBD2 CASSNRGGSSYEQYF
few TRBV4-2 NA CASSPSGVGVSPLHF
NA TRBV5-5 NA CASSLSISSYNEQFF
NA TRBV10-3 TRBD1 CAISEPNRGHTGELFF
few TRBV25-1 NA CASSDRDHLHF